This is a list of T cell receptor beta chains from one sample in a study of control samples from healthy donors and cancer patients. TCRdb keeps only in-frame clones here, not all; method: immunoSEQ multiplex PCR. The sample includes about 92,000 clones, approximately 82% of them seen just once. Sequencing was performed on blood. Receptor source: an older woman in good health. The CDR3 runs from the conserved cysteine through the conserved F or W. Each record gives: CDR3 DNA, CDR3 protein, V gene, clone size, J gene, D gene. The D gene is left open where the match is weak. Only part of the rows carry a size: once, few, many, or a class if the clone is expanded.

CDR3 DNA: TGTGCCAGCAGCTTGGGGGGGTCTGGAAACACCATATATTTT; CDR3 protein: CASSLGGSGNTIYF; V gene: TRBV5-8; clone size: .; J gene: TRBJ1-3; D gene: .
CDR3 DNA: TGTGCCAGCATCCCGAGGGGGCGGGAGCTTCCCTACGAGCAGTACTTC; CDR3 protein: CASIPRGRELPYEQYF; V gene: TRBV28; clone size: few; J gene: TRBJ2-7; D gene: .
CDR3 DNA: TGTGCCAGCAGCCAATCTAGCGGGGGGGCTGTTGCAACGCAGTATTTT; CDR3 protein: CASSQSSGGAVATQYF; V gene: TRBV3-1/TRBV3-2; clone size: .; J gene: TRBJ2-3; D gene: TRBD2
CDR3 DNA: TGTGCCAGTAGTAACCCACTAGCTTTCTCCTACAATGAGCAGTTCTTC; CDR3 protein: CASSNPLAFSYNEQFF; V gene: TRBV19; clone size: .; J gene: TRBJ2-1; D gene: .
CDR3 DNA: TGCAGCGTTGTTGACGCGGTCAGGGGGCAATACGAGCAGTACTTC; CDR3 protein: CSVVDAVRGQYEQYF; V gene: TRBV29-1; clone size: few; J gene: TRBJ2-7; D gene: TRBD1
CDR3 DNA: TGTGCCAGCAGCCGCCGGGGCCAGAACACTGAAGCTTTCTTT; CDR3 protein: CASSRRGQNTEAFF; V gene: TRBV3-1/TRBV3-2; clone size: .; J gene: TRBJ1-1; D gene: .
CDR3 DNA: TGTGCCAGCAGCCCCGCCGCGACTCGGCAAGAGACCCAGTACTTC; CDR3 protein: CASSPAATRQETQYF; V gene: TRBV14; clone size: .; J gene: TRBJ2-5; D gene: .
CDR3 DNA: TGCAGCGTTGAGGGGGTAGCGGGAGGGCGCGGCACAGATACGCAGTATTTT; CDR3 protein: CSVEGVAGGRGTDTQYF; V gene: TRBV29-1; clone size: .; J gene: TRBJ2-3; D gene: TRBD2
CDR3 DNA: TGTGCCAGTAGTATGGGTGGGAGAGGAGGAGAGACCCAGTACTTC; CDR3 protein: CASSMGGRGGETQYF; V gene: TRBV19; clone size: .; J gene: TRBJ2-5; D gene: .
CDR3 DNA: TGCAGTGCCGGGAATAACTATGGCTACACCTTC; CDR3 protein: CSAGNNYGYTF; V gene: TRBV20-1; clone size: .; J gene: TRBJ1-2; D gene: .
CDR3 DNA: TGTGCCATCAGTGACCCCGAGGAGCGGGGGGACGGGGAGCTGTTTTTT; CDR3 protein: CAISDPEERGDGELFF; V gene: TRBV10-3; clone size: .; J gene: TRBJ2-2; D gene: TRBD2
CDR3 DNA: TGTGCCAGCAGCCCCGTTGGCAATCAGCCCCAGCATTTT; CDR3 protein: CASSPVGNQPQHF; V gene: TRBV6-5; clone size: .; J gene: TRBJ1-5; D gene: .
CDR3 DNA: TGTGCCAGCAGTCTCCTGGGGCCCGATGAGCAGTTCTTC; CDR3 protein: CASSLLGPDEQFF; V gene: TRBV6-5; clone size: .; J gene: TRBJ2-1; D gene: .
CDR3 DNA: TGTGCCAGCAGCTTGGGGGCATCCTACGAGCAGTACTTC; CDR3 protein: CASSLGASYEQYF; V gene: TRBV5-5; clone size: .; J gene: TRBJ2-7; D gene: .
CDR3 DNA: TGTGCCATCACCCCCTACTTGAACACTGAAGCTTTCTTT; CDR3 protein: CAITPYLNTEAFF; V gene: TRBV10-3; clone size: .; J gene: TRBJ1-1; D gene: .
CDR3 DNA: TGTGCCAGCAGCCCAACTAGCGGGAGTCGCCAGACCCAGTACTTC; CDR3 protein: CASSPTSGSRQTQYF; V gene: TRBV3-1/TRBV3-2; clone size: .; J gene: TRBJ2-5; D gene: TRBD2
CDR3 DNA: TGTGCCAGCAGTGAACGGGGGGGTGGCACAGATACGCAGTATTTT; CDR3 protein: CASSERGGGTDTQYF; V gene: TRBV6-1; clone size: .; J gene: TRBJ2-3; D gene: TRBD2
CDR3 DNA: TGTGCCAGCAGACCACCGGGACAGAAATACTATGGCTACACCTTC; CDR3 protein: CASRPPGQKYYGYTF; V gene: TRBV7-9; clone size: few; J gene: TRBJ1-2; D gene: TRBD1
CDR3 DNA: TGTGCCAGCAGCTTGGCCCTGGCAGGCAACAATGAGCAGTTCTTC; CDR3 protein: CASSLALAGNNEQFF; V gene: TRBV5-4; clone size: .; J gene: TRBJ2-1; D gene: .
CDR3 DNA: TGTGCCAGCAGTTTTAGTGCCACTCACCATACGCAGTATTTT; CDR3 protein: CASSFSATHHTQYF; V gene: TRBV27; clone size: once; J gene: TRBJ2-3; D gene: .
CDR3 DNA: TGTGCCAGCAGTTCAGGACTAGCGGGGGGGCAGTATTTT; CDR3 protein: CASSSGLAGGQYF; V gene: TRBV6-5; clone size: .; J gene: TRBJ2-3; D gene: TRBD2
CDR3 DNA: TGTGCCAGCAGAACCGGACTTCTTTTAAACACCATATATTTT; CDR3 protein: CASRTGLLLNTIYF; V gene: TRBV6-5; clone size: .; J gene: TRBJ1-3; D gene: .
CDR3 DNA: TGTGCCAGCAGTGATCTCCTGGACAGGGGGCCAGGCAATCAGCCCCAGCATTTT; CDR3 protein: CASSDLLDRGPGNQPQHF; V gene: TRBV6-4; clone size: .; J gene: TRBJ1-5; D gene: TRBD1
CDR3 DNA: TGTGCCAGCAGCTCATACAGACTAGCGGGAGTAGGGTCCTACAATGAGCAGTTCTTC; CDR3 protein: CASSSYRLAGVGSYNEQFF; V gene: TRBV7-2; clone size: .; J gene: TRBJ2-1; D gene: TRBD2
CDR3 DNA: TGTGCCAGCTCACCGGGACAGGGATTCAACGAGCAGTACTTC; CDR3 protein: CASSPGQGFNEQYF; V gene: TRBV18; clone size: once; J gene: TRBJ2-7; D gene: TRBD1
CDR3 DNA: TGTGCCAGCAGTCTCGGGGGGGCAATCTCTGGAAACACCATATATTTT; CDR3 protein: CASSLGGAISGNTIYF; V gene: TRBV28; clone size: .; J gene: TRBJ1-3; D gene: .
CDR3 DNA: TGTGCCAGCAGTTTATCGGAGGCGGGACCCCAGCATTTT; CDR3 protein: CASSLSEAGPQHF; V gene: TRBV27; clone size: .; J gene: TRBJ1-5; D gene: .
CDR3 DNA: TGCGCCAGCAGCTTGAAGCGAGCGGGACGCACAGATACGCAGTATTTT; CDR3 protein: CASSLKRAGRTDTQYF; V gene: TRBV5-1; clone size: .; J gene: TRBJ2-3; D gene: TRBD2
CDR3 DNA: TGTGCCAGCGTCTGGGGGGAGGAAAACTCACCCCTCCACTTT; CDR3 protein: CASVWGEENSPLHF; V gene: TRBV6-5; clone size: .; J gene: TRBJ1-6; D gene: .
CDR3 DNA: TGCGCCAGCAGTCCAGAAAGGCCCACTGAAGCTTTCTTT; CDR3 protein: CASSPERPTEAFF; V gene: TRBV10-2; clone size: few; J gene: TRBJ1-1; D gene: .
CDR3 DNA: TGTGCCACCAGTGATTTGGGTCGAGGTGGGGGTTGGGACGAGACCCAGTACTTC; CDR3 protein: CATSDLGRGGGWDETQYF; V gene: TRBV24-1; clone size: once; J gene: TRBJ2-5; D gene: .
CDR3 DNA: TGCAGCGTTGTAGTAAGGGAGACTGAAGCTTTCTTT; CDR3 protein: CSVVVRETEAFF; V gene: TRBV29-1; clone size: .; J gene: TRBJ1-1; D gene: .
CDR3 DNA: TGTGCCAGTAGTTTACTAGCGGTCACAGATACGCAGTATTTT; CDR3 protein: CASSLLAVTDTQYF; V gene: TRBV19; clone size: .; J gene: TRBJ2-3; D gene: TRBD2
CDR3 DNA: TGTGCCAGCAGCGTAGGGGTTCTTAGCACAGATACGCAGTATTTT; CDR3 protein: CASSVGVLSTDTQYF; V gene: TRBV9; clone size: .; J gene: TRBJ2-3; D gene: .
CDR3 DNA: TGTGCCAGCAGCCCAAACGGGGGGGCTAGTGGTACAGATACGCAGTATTTT; CDR3 protein: CASSPNGGASGTDTQYF; V gene: TRBV3-1/TRBV3-2; clone size: .; J gene: TRBJ2-3; D gene: TRBD2
CDR3 DNA: TGTGCCAGCAGCTTATCGCTAGCGGGAGTTTACGAGCAGTACTTC; CDR3 protein: CASSLSLAGVYEQYF; V gene: TRBV7-2; clone size: .; J gene: TRBJ2-7; D gene: TRBD2
CDR3 DNA: TGTGCCAGCAGCTTAGTGGGGACAGTATCAGAGACCCAGTACTTC; CDR3 protein: CASSLVGTVSETQYF; V gene: TRBV7-8; clone size: .; J gene: TRBJ2-5; D gene: TRBD1
CDR3 DNA: TGTGCCAGCAGCTTGGTAGGCAATAATTCACCCCTCCACTTT; CDR3 protein: CASSLVGNNSPLHF; V gene: TRBV5-5; clone size: few; J gene: TRBJ1-6; D gene: .
CDR3 DNA: TGTGCCAGCATATTGCATCCTGCGAACACCGGGGAGCTGTTTTTT; CDR3 protein: CASILHPANTGELFF; V gene: TRBV2; clone size: .; J gene: TRBJ2-2; D gene: .
CDR3 DNA: TGCGCCAGCAGCCGGGACGGTGATACGCAGTATTTT; CDR3 protein: CASSRDGDTQYF; V gene: TRBV5-1; clone size: .; J gene: TRBJ2-3; D gene: .
CDR3 DNA: TGTGCCAGCAGCCCCCTGTCCCGCTCTGGGGCCAACGTCCTGACTTTC; CDR3 protein: CASSPLSRSGANVLTF; V gene: TRBV6-7; clone size: .; J gene: TRBJ2-6; D gene: .
CDR3 DNA: TGTGCCAGTAGTGGGGGTGCGGGCGAAAAACTGTTTTTT; CDR3 protein: CASSGGAGEKLFF; V gene: TRBV19; clone size: .; J gene: TRBJ1-4; D gene: .
CDR3 DNA: TGTGCCAGTAGTCTTTTCGGGGCGACAGTGCCGGCCTACAATGAGCAGTTCTTC; CDR3 protein: CASSLFGATVPAYNEQFF; V gene: TRBV19; clone size: .; J gene: TRBJ2-1; D gene: .
CDR3 DNA: TGTGCCAGCAGCTTCCAGGAGAATTCACCCCTCCACTTT; CDR3 protein: CASSFQENSPLHF; V gene: TRBV7-9; clone size: few; J gene: TRBJ1-6; D gene: .
CDR3 DNA: TGTGCCAGCAGCCGGCCAATTGTCCAGAACACTGAAGCTTTCTTT; CDR3 protein: CASSRPIVQNTEAFF; V gene: TRBV7-9; clone size: .; J gene: TRBJ1-1; D gene: .
CDR3 DNA: TGTGCCAGCAGCTCGTCAGGGGCTAATGAAAAACTGTTTTTT; CDR3 protein: CASSSSGANEKLFF; V gene: TRBV7-2; clone size: .; J gene: TRBJ1-4; D gene: .
CDR3 DNA: TGCGCCGGGAAACAAGGACTAGCCGCCGGGGAGCTGTTTTTT; CDR3 protein: CAGKQGLAAGELFF; V gene: TRBV5-1; clone size: .; J gene: TRBJ2-2; D gene: TRBD2
CDR3 DNA: TGTGCCAGCAGACGGACTAGCGGAAATAACTACGAGCAGTACTTC; CDR3 protein: CASRRTSGNNYEQYF; V gene: TRBV6-5; clone size: few; J gene: TRBJ2-7; D gene: TRBD2
CDR3 DNA: TGTGCCAGCAGCCCCCGACAGAAGTACCAAGAGACCCAGTACTTC; CDR3 protein: CASSPRQKYQETQYF; V gene: TRBV14; clone size: few; J gene: TRBJ2-5; D gene: .
CDR3 DNA: TGTGCCAGCAGCTTCACAACTAGCGGCATCGGAGAGCAGTTCTTC; CDR3 protein: CASSFTTSGIGEQFF; V gene: TRBV5-4; clone size: .; J gene: TRBJ2-1; D gene: TRBD2
CDR3 DNA: TGTGCCAGCTCGCAACAGGGGGGGAATTTCTATGGCTACACCTTC; CDR3 protein: CASSQQGGNFYGYTF; V gene: TRBV18; clone size: few; J gene: TRBJ1-2; D gene: TRBD1
CDR3 DNA: TGTGCCAGCTCTCAGGAAGGGGGGTCCCTGCATCTGGAGACCCAGTACTTC; CDR3 protein: CASSQEGGSLHLETQYF; V gene: TRBV18; clone size: .; J gene: TRBJ2-5; D gene: .
CDR3 DNA: TGTGCCAGCAGCCCTGCGTCCGCAGATACGCAGTATTTT; CDR3 protein: CASSPASADTQYF; V gene: TRBV2; clone size: few; J gene: TRBJ2-3; D gene: .
CDR3 DNA: TGCGCCAGCAGCCAAGGAGGCAGCGGGGTCCAGGGGGAGCTGTTTTTT; CDR3 protein: CASSQGGSGVQGELFF; V gene: TRBV4-1; clone size: once; J gene: TRBJ2-2; D gene: TRBD2
CDR3 DNA: TGTGCCAGCAGTTACTCGAATTGGGGCCAGACCCAGTACTTC; CDR3 protein: CASSYSNWGQTQYF; V gene: TRBV6-5; clone size: .; J gene: TRBJ2-5; D gene: .